The 18 T cell receptor beta chains presented below share a single source sample, sequenced in a study of graft-versus-host responses after intestinal transplantation listed by TCRdb under 2021. Library prep was done by the immunoSEQ multiplex PCR assay. TCRdb limited this immuneACCESS table to in-frame rearrangements with V and J called. A share of clones is missing; checked studies link under half to unresolved V genes, and the rest is unexplained. Present in this sample are 9,600 or so clones, nearly 95% of which were seen just once. The top ten clones comprise more than 15% of the sample. The sequencing used bone marrow, collected 521 days after intestinal transplantation. The receptor source for this set is a human patient who received an intestinal transplant, so some T cells may come from the graft donor.

The chain is built from TRBV6-5 and TRBJ2-1; no reliable D call. This CDR3 spans 12 amino acids. Trimming left V 0 bases short and J 11 bases short, with 8 bases between. In germline, CDR1 is MNHEY, CDR2 SVGAGI. CDR3 sequence: CASSYSAIQQFF. Written as DNA, the CDR3 is TGTGCCAGCAGTTACTCGGCTATCCAGCAGTTCTTC.

The genes are TRBV5-8 and TRBJ1-5; D possibly corresponds to TRBD1 (5 bases). With 4 bases removed from V and 0 bases from J, the gap between germline ends came to 11 bases. The CDR3 contains 15 residues. The germline V gene has CDR1 SGHTS and CDR2 YDEGEE. The CDR3: CASSPGIHSNQPQHF. The CDR3 DNA sequence: TGTGCCAGCAGCCCAGGGATCCATAGCAATCAGCCCCAGCATTTT.

The chain recombines TRBV6-4 with TRBJ2-2; perhaps TRBD1 as D (6 bases). From germline, CDR1 is MRHNA and CDR2 SNTAGT. Trimming took off 5 bases at V and 1 base at J, with 8 bases between the two ends. CDR3 size: 14 residues. The CDR3 DNA is TGTGCCAGCAGTAGGGGACAGAACACCGGGGAGCTGTTTTTT. Amino acid sequence: CASSRGQNTGELFF.

This clone was counted once. The rearrangement uses TRBV28 and TRBJ1-1, with 9 bases lining up with TRBD1. Germline lookup yields CDR1 MDHEN and CDR2 SYDVKM. This CDR3 contains 15 residues. J lost 0 bases, V lost 5 bases, and 4 bases had no gene match. CDR3 bases: TGTGCCAGCAGTCCAGGGACAGGGATGAACACTGAAGCTTTCTTT. This translates into CASSPGTGMNTEAFF.

This clone was observed a single time. V is TRBV5-1 and J is TRBJ1-1, with D unclear. The CDR3 contains 16 residues. CDR1 is SGHRS, CDR2 YFSETQ, per germline. Trimming left V 0 bases short and J 1 base short, with 13 bases between. The CDR3 DNA reads as TGCGCCAGCAGCTTGGAAACAAGGGTCGGGAACACTGAAGCTTTCTTT. Translated, it gives CASSLETRVGNTEAFF.

The chain has TRBV19 and TRBJ2-2; weak D call: TRBD2 (5 bases). Germline CDR1 LNHDA, CDR2 SQIVND (reference sequence). This CDR3 has 13 amino acids. V was clipped by 2 bases and J by 8 bases, with 9 bases between them. CDR3 sequence: CASSILTGGELFF. For the CDR3, the DNA is TGTGCCAGTAGTATATTGACGGGAGGGGAGCTGTTTTTT.

The V gene is TRBV4-2, the J gene TRBJ2-1; D is undetermined. Germline loops: CDR1 LGHNA, CDR2 YNFKEQ. This CDR3 is 14 amino acids long. Trimming shortened V by 0 bases and J by 2 bases, and 5 bases separated the two germline ends. This chain's CDR3 is CASSQDPTYNEQFF. CDR3 coding DNA: TGTGCCAGCAGCCAAGACCCAACCTACAATGAGCAGTTCTTC.

The rearrangement uses TRBV5-8 and TRBJ1-5; D ambiguous. CDR3 length: 13 residues. Germline V gene lookup returns CDR1 SGHTS and CDR2 YDEGEE. Trimming took off 0 bases at V and 5 bases at J, with 6 bases between the two ends. CDR3 coding DNA: TGTGCCAGCAGCTTGGACAGCGATCAGCCCCAGCATTTT. It is translated as CASSLDSDQPQHF.

The rearrangement links TRBV4-2 to TRBJ2-5; D perhaps matches TRBD1 (6 bases). Germline V gene sequence: CDR1 LGHNA, CDR2 YNFKEQ. The CDR3 spans 15 residues. Trimming stripped 2 bases from V and 5 bases from J, with 15 bases between. The CDR3 protein is CASSQTDRPGETQYF. In DNA, the CDR3 is TGTGCCAGCAGCCAAACTGACAGGCCTGGGGAGACCCAGTACTTC.

This sequence joins TRBV30 and TRBJ2-3; unclear D gene. Germline CDR1 is GTSNPN and CDR2 is SVGIG (reference sequence). There are 13 residues in the CDR3. The ends were cut back, 2 bases at V and 0 bases at J, with 6 bases in the middle. The CDR3 bases are TGTGCCTGGAGTTCAGCTAGCACAGATACGCAGTATTTT. This sequence encodes CAWSSASTDTQYF.

The V call is TRBV27, the J call TRBJ2-1; 13 nucleotides match TRBD2. This CDR3 region has 22 residues. Trimming cost V 3 bases and J 3 bases; bases outside gene matches: 20. Germline loops: CDR1 MNHEY, CDR2 SMNVEV (reference sequence). CDR3 loop: CASSFPPTSGRAENFYYNEQFF. The CDR3 nucleotides read TGTGCCAGCAGTTTCCCCCCTACTAGCGGGAGGGCCGAAAACTTCTACTACAATGAGCAGTTCTTC.

The J gene is TRBJ1-1, the V gene TRBV6-5; a weak D match, TRBD1 (6 bases). The CDR3 length is 15 residues. Germline values: CDR1 MNHEY, CDR2 SVGAGI. Trimming removed 2 bases from V and 7 bases from J, with 17 bases in between. As DNA, the CDR3 is TGTGCCAGCAGTTACCCGCCCGGTAACAGGGATGAAGCTTTCTTT. Protein product: CASSYPPGNRDEAFF.

About this clone: At one end the junction does not follow the germline gene, possibly because of a read error. The rearrangement links TRBV4-3 to TRBJ2-4; D may be TRBD1 (6 bases). From germline, CDR1 is LGHNA and CDR2 YSLEER. The CDR3 has 17 amino acids. CDR3 residues: CASGQDDGGLSKNIQYF. CDR3 DNA: TGCGCCAGCGGCCAAGATGATGGGGGCCTATCCAAAAACATTCAGTACTTC.

The chain has TRBV7-6 and TRBJ2-5, with 8 bases identical to TRBD2. The CDR3 runs to 16 residues. Germline V gives CDR1 SGHVS, CDR2 FNYEAQ. V trimming: 4 bases; J trimming: 5 bases; junction bases outside the gene matches: 12. In DNA form, the CDR3 reads TGTGCCAGCAGCTCCCTTGTAAGGGGCGGGGGGGAGACCCAGTACTTC. Amino acids: CASSSLVRGGGETQYF.

V is TRBV5-1 and J is TRBJ2-2, with D perhaps matching TRBD2 (5 bases). Germline V gives CDR1 SGHRS, CDR2 YFSETQ. Trimming took off 1 base at V and 5 bases at J, with 18 bases between the two ends. There are 17 residues in the CDR3. Written as DNA, the CDR3 is TGCGCCAGCAGCTTGCTGGGAAGAGGGATGAGGACCGGGGAGCTGTTTTTT. Translation: CASSLLGRGMRTGELFF.

The genes are TRBV7-8 and TRBJ1-1; D is possibly TRBD1 (5 bases). Trimming took off 2 bases at V and 3 bases at J, with 10 bases between the two ends. The CDR3 runs 14 residues. The germline V gene encodes CDR1 SGHVS and CDR2 FQNEAQ. Written as DNA, the CDR3 is TGTGCCAGCAGCTTATCTCGGGACCACACTGAAGCTTTCTTT. It specifies CASSLSRDHTEAFF.

The rearrangement uses TRBV6-6 and TRBJ2-1; TRBD2 matches 8 bases. This CDR3 is built from 15 residues. Germline V gives CDR1 MNHNY, CDR2 SVGAGI (reference sequence). J lost 2 bases, V lost 6 bases, and 6 bases had no gene match. This CDR3 reads CASSHPSGPYNEQFF. In nucleotides, the CDR3 is TGTGCCAGCAGCCACCCTAGCGGGCCCTACAATGAGCAGTTCTTC.

This chain joins TRBV5-1 and TRBJ2-5; 9 nucleotides agree with TRBD2. The V and J ends lost 4 bases and 4 bases, in that order; junction bases with no gene match: 8. The CDR3 length is 15 residues. CDR1 is SGHRS and CDR2 is YFSETQ in the germline V gene. CDR3 region: CASSELAGFLETQYF. CDR3 in DNA: TGCGCCAGCAGCGAACTAGCGGGCTTCTTAGAGACCCAGTACTTC.